This note documents a single T cell receptor beta chain sequence. The CDR3 spans 14 residues. The germline CDR1 and CDR2 sequences are MDHEN and SYDVKM. The V end lost 2 bases, the J end lost 2 bases, and 7 bases lay between the germline ends. Assay: immunoSEQ multiplex PCR; the TCRdb copy retains only in-frame clones and omits some. The table lists about 1.5 million clones, roughly 98% of them singletons, with about 0.45% in the top ten. The data were obtained in a study of shared clonotypes between healthy human individuals. The clonotype originates from a man aged 25 to 40 in good health. The specimen was naive CD4+ T cells sorted from blood. Noted subset: CD45RA+ positively selected. V is TRBV28 and J is TRBJ2-1; no reliable D call. In nucleotides, the CDR3 is TGTGCCAGCAGTTTAGGCCTAGCCTACAATGAGCAGTTCTTC. Encoded protein: CASSLGLAYNEQFF.